A single sample gave rise to the 12 T cell receptor beta chains below, sequenced in a study of metastatic and nonmetastatic thyroid tumors. All patients were untreated before thyroid surgery. TCRdb re-called the PCR reads through MiXCR. The sample holds around 89,000 clones, 14% to 15% seen once. Sequenced input: blood. These receptors were taken from a female donor with papillary thyroid cancer or a benign thyroid nodule (not recorded which). Some clones in this sample may be carry-over from other donors' samples.

This sequence joins TRBV2 and TRBJ2-1, with 7 bases identical to TRBD1. V trimming: 7 bases; J trimming: 5 bases; junction bases outside the gene matches: 8. Per germline, CDR1 SNHLY and CDR2 FYNNEI. The CDR3 sequence is 14 residues long. The CDR3 coding sequence is TGTGCCAGCACCAGACAGGGAAAAAACAATGAGCAGTTCTTC. Translation: CASTRQGKNNEQFF.

This clone came up many times. Different DNA sequences within this sample yield the same CDR3. V usage is TRBV7-6 and J usage is TRBJ2-2; D gene uncertain. The CDR3 spans 16 residues. Germline V CDR1 and CDR2: SGHVS, FNYEAQ. Trimming removed 6 bases from V and 1 base from J, with 15 bases in between. The CDR3 region has the DNA TGTGCCAGCAGGCCCGGGTCCCAACTGAACACCGGGGAGCTGTTTTTT. Residues: CASRPGSQLNTGELFF. The full variable domain, with the rest looked up from reference TRBV7-6 and TRBJ2-2, is GAGVSQSPRYKVTKRGQDVALRCDPISGHVSLYWYRQALGQGPEFLTYFNYEAQQDKSGLPNDRFSAERPEGSISTLTIQRTEQRDSAMYRCASRPGSQLNTGELFFGEGSRLTVL.

The chain recombines TRBV10-3 with TRBJ2-7; TRBD2 is a possible D gene (6 bases). Trimming cost V 7 bases and J 3 bases, with 13 bases left between them. This CDR3 is 13 amino acids long. The germline gives CDR1 ENHRY, CDR2 SYGVKD. The CDR3 region is CAIMEGLDYEQYF. The CDR3, as DNA: TGTGCCATCATGGAGGGACTGGACTACGAGCAGTACTTC.

This clone was seen ten or more times. The chain's CDR3 is CSASDRDRPYNEQFF. The DNA for the CDR3 is TGCAGTGCTAGCGACCGGGACAGACCTTACAATGAGCAGTTCTTC. This chain links TRBV20-1 with TRBJ2-1; 7 nucleotides line up with TRBD1. This CDR3 region has 15 residues. The V and J ends lost 3 bases and 4 bases, in that order; junction bases with no gene match: 9. Germline loops: CDR1 DFQATT, CDR2 SNEGSKA (reference sequence).

The chain is built from TRBV2 and TRBJ2-5; weak D call: TRBD2 (5 bases). The germline V gene encodes CDR1 SNHLY and CDR2 FYNNEI. The CDR3 sequence is 11 residues long. V was pared by 8 bases and J by 7 bases, with 11 bases between. Written as DNA, the CDR3 is TGTGCCAGCGGTCGAGGGCGGACCCAGTACTTC. Amino acids: CASGRGRTQYF.

This clone was seen at least ten times. The same CDR3 can be traced to other DNA sequences in this sample. The J gene is TRBJ2-1, the V gene TRBV5-1; TRBD2 might be the D (7 bases). CDR3 length: 17 amino acids. CDR1 is SGHRS and CDR2 is YFSETQ in the germline V gene. Trimming removed 4 bases from V and 8 bases from J, with 25 bases in between. CDR3 in amino acids: CASSPGRRGPSRDEQFF. The CDR3 coding sequence is TGCGCCAGCAGCCCTGGGCGGCGGGGGCCATCTAGGGATGAGCAGTTCTTC.

This clone was detected ten times or more. The rearrangement links TRBV28 to TRBJ2-1; 12 bases agree with TRBD1. CDR1 MDHEN and CDR2 SYDVKM come from the germline V gene. The CDR3 runs 15 residues. Germline trimming cut 11 bases from V and 7 bases from J; bases unmatched to any gene: 12. CDR3 sequence (DNA): TGTGCCTCTAGGGAGGGACAGGGGGCGTGGAATGAGCAGTTCTTC. Protein product: CASREGQGAWNEQFF.

Notes on this clone: This may arise from a read error, as a much more abundant clone is one base away. The chain employs TRBV9 and TRBJ2-7; TRBD2 might be the D (6 bases). The CDR3 runs to 14 residues. Trimming removed 6 bases from V and 7 bases from J, with 20 bases in between. Germline V lookup: CDR1 SGDLS, CDR2 YYNGEE. The CDR3 nucleotides are TGTGCCAGCAATCCGGGGGAATACCTGGTGGAGCAGTACTTC. It is translated as CASNPGEYLVEQYF.

This clone has ten or more counts. The chain carries TRBV6-1 and TRBJ2-3, with TRBD2 as a possible D gene (5 bases). V was pared by 5 bases and J by 2 bases, with 8 bases between. The CDR3 has 13 residues. The germline V gene encodes CDR1 MNHNS and CDR2 SASEGT. This CDR3 is CASSSRDTDTQYF. DNA for the CDR3: TGTGCCAGCAGTTCCCGGGACACAGATACGCAGTATTTT.

The sample holds many counts of this clone. J is TRBJ2-3 and V is TRBV4-1; TRBD2 agrees at 8 bases. Germline CDR1 and CDR2: MGHRA and YSYEKL. The CDR3 is 16 amino acids. V trimming: 5 bases; J trimming: 5 bases; junction bases outside the gene matches: 12. CDR3 residues: CASSSATGGQRDTQYF. CDR3 nucleotide sequence: TGCGCCAGCAGCTCAGCAACGGGGGGGCAAAGAGATACGCAGTATTTT.

This clone was seen many times. The V and J genes are TRBV29-1 and TRBJ2-5; D uncertain. CDR3 length: 12 residues. V lost 2 bases and J lost 2, with 6 bases in between. Germline V CDR1 and CDR2: SQVTM, ANQGSEA. This CDR3 is CSVESRQETQYF. CDR3 bases: TGCAGCGTTGAAAGCAGACAAGAGACCCAGTACTTC.

In this sample, this clone turned up a few times. J is TRBJ2-6 and V is TRBV6-1; possible D gene TRBD1, 6 bases. Per the germline V gene, CDR1 is MNHNS and CDR2 is SASEGT. V was cut by 6 bases and J by 3 bases, with 18 bases left in between. The CDR3 consists of 17 residues. The CDR3 region has the DNA TGTGCCAGCAGCCACCTTGACAGGACTGGTGGGGCCAACGTCCTGACTTTC. This codes for CASSHLDRTGGANVLTF.